This is a list of T cell receptor beta chains from one sample in a study of shared clonotypes between healthy human individuals. This table comes from immunoSEQ multiplex PCR, and its TCRdb copy is limited to in-frame clones, with some not included. The data show about 990,000 clones, with 78% seen just once and 0.5% to 0.65% held by the top ten. The sample comprised memory CD4+ T cells from PBMCs. The source is a man between 18 and 29 years old in good health. Some clones in this sample may be carry-over from other donors' samples. CDR3s include the opening cysteine and the closing phenylalanine or tryptophan. A D gene is named only where the DNA matches it firmly. Expanded clones get a size class; other rows say once, few or many, or leave the size out.

CASSKETDRGYTGELFF TGTGCCAGTAGTAAGGAAACCGACAGGGGGTACACCGGGGAGCTGTTTTTT TRBJ2-2 few TRBD1 TRBV19
CASSEGLAVYEQYF TGTGCCAGCAGTGAAGGATTAGCGGTCTACGAGCAGTACTTC TRBJ2-7 - - TRBV6-1
CAIRFSGQSGANVLTF TGCGCCATTCGTTTTAGTGGCCAATCTGGGGCCAACGTCCTGACTTTC TRBJ2-6 - - TRBV5-1
CASSLTSGVQYF TGTGCCAGCAGCTTAACGTCTGGTGTCCAGTACTTC TRBJ2-7 - - TRBV7-3
CASTPSGTASYEQYF TGTGCCAGCACACCCTCCGGGACGGCGTCCTACGAGCAGTACTTC TRBJ2-7 - - TRBV6-6
CASSQRDRGDEQYF TGTGCCAGCAGTCAACGGGACAGGGGGGACGAGCAGTACTTC TRBJ2-7 - TRBD1 TRBV27
CASSFFGMQETQYF TGTGCCAGCAGCTTCTTTGGCATGCAAGAGACCCAGTACTTC TRBJ2-5 - - TRBV7-2
CASMGLNTGELFF TGTGCCAGCATGGGGTTAAACACCGGGGAGCTGTTTTTT TRBJ2-2 - - TRBV27
CASSLTSGSITDTQYF TGCGCCAGCAGCTTGACTAGCGGGAGTATCACAGATACGCAGTATTTT TRBJ2-3 - TRBD2 TRBV5-1
CASSRDSQETQYF TGTGCCAGCAGCCGCGACAGCCAGGAGACCCAGTACTTC TRBJ2-5 few - TRBV7-7
CASRTAMNTEAFF TGTGCCAGCAGGACAGCGATGAACACTGAAGCTTTCTTT TRBJ1-1 - - TRBV2
CASSLVTGNLEKLFF TGTGCCAGCAGCTTGGTGACAGGGAATTTGGAAAAACTGTTTTTT TRBJ1-4 - TRBD1 TRBV5-6
CASSVAGGRTDTQYF TGTGCCAGCAGCGTAGCTGGCGGGAGGACAGATACGCAGTATTTT TRBJ2-3 - TRBD2 TRBV9
CASSPTGAGTDTQYF TGTGCCAGCAGTCCCACAGGGGCCGGCACAGATACGCAGTATTTT TRBJ2-3 - TRBD1 TRBV27
CASSFQGTRNQPQHF TGTGCCAGCAGTTTTCAGGGGACCCGCAATCAGCCCCAGCATTTT TRBJ1-5 few - TRBV28
CASSRTSYNEQFF TGCGCCAGCAGTAGGACTTCATACAATGAGCAGTTCTTC TRBJ2-1 - - TRBV10-2
CASDMDGRETQYF TGTGCCAGCGATATGGACGGCCGGGAGACCCAGTACTTC TRBJ2-5 - - TRBV5-5
CASSLLGDLDEQYF TGTGCCAGCAGCTTACTCGGGGATTTGGACGAGCAGTACTTC TRBJ2-7 - - TRBV7-3
CAIPREGVGYGYTF TGTGCCATCCCGCGTGAGGGGGTGGGTTATGGCTACACCTTC TRBJ1-2 - - TRBV10-3
CASSPDSNQPQHF TGCGCCAGCAGCCCAGACAGCAATCAGCCCCAGCATTTT TRBJ1-5 - - TRBV5-1
CATSRTEETQYF TGTGCCACCAGCAGGACAGAAGAGACCCAGTACTTC TRBJ2-5 - - TRBV15
CASSRYRQWDEKLFF TGTGCCAGCAGCCGTTACAGGCAATGGGATGAAAAACTGTTTTTT TRBJ1-4 - - TRBV11-2
CARRRGRRSHTEAFF TGTGCCAGGAGGAGGGGGCGCAGATCTCACACTGAAGCTTTCTTT TRBJ1-1 - TRBD1 TRBV19
CASSGGGRGRGNEQYF TGTGCCAGTAGTGGTGGAGGTAGGGGGCGCGGGAACGAGCAGTACTTC TRBJ2-7 - - TRBV19